This entry lists 18 T cell receptor beta chains sequenced from one sample in a study of T cell responses to AZD1222 COVID-19 vaccine (dated by TCRdb to 2020 to 2023). The library relied on the immunoSEQ multiplex PCR assay. Held by TCRdb, this immuneACCESS table contains in-frame sequences only and omits some clones. Under half of the omission traces to an unresolved V gene where checked; the cause of the rest is unknown. This sample holds 95,000 to 150,000 clones; around 86% were observed only once. The ten largest clones capture over 2.5% of the sample. The time point label here, explained by the study, means: about 28 days (+/-7) after the second vaccine dose. Specimen: peripheral blood, collected 28 days after the second AZD1222 dose. The receptors stem from an adult who received the AZD1222 COVID-19 vaccine.

The V and J genes are TRBV9 and TRBJ1-2; D unresolved. Between the trimmed V and J ends, which lost 3 bases and 5 bases, there was a span of 8 bases. Per the germline V gene, CDR1 is SGDLS and CDR2 is YYNGEE. The CDR3 totals 12 residues. CDR3 nucleotide sequence: TGTGCCAGCAGCGGGGCGGGATATGGCTACACCTTC. Protein: CASSGAGYGYTF. The full variable domain, completed using reference TRBV9 and TRBJ1-2, is DSGVTQTPKHLITATGQRVTLRCSPRSGDLSVYWYQQSLDQGLQFLIQYYNGEERAKGNILERFSAQQFPDLHSELNLSSLELGDSALYFCASSGAGYGYTFGSGTRLTVV.

The rearrangement joins TRBV19 to TRBJ1-3, with D maybe TRBD1 (5 bases). This CDR3 has 16 amino acids. The germline V and J ends were trimmed by 5 bases and 2 bases, with 16 bases remaining between them. Germline lookup yields CDR1 LNHDA and CDR2 SQIVND (reference sequence). CDR3 DNA: TGTGCCAGTAGTGCCCCGGGACGTTCTACTGGAAACACCATATATTTT. Residues: CASSAPGRSTGNTIYF.

The gene calls are TRBV19 and TRBJ2-3; TRBD2 is a possible D gene (6 bases). CDR3 length: 16 residues. V was shortened by 8 bases and J by 0 bases, with 18 bases between the two germline ends. Germline V CDR1 and CDR2: LNHDA, SQIVND (reference sequence). CDR3 sequence reads: CASSPRWGRSTDTQYF. The CDR3 nucleotides read TGTGCCAGTTCTCCCCGTTGGGGGAGGAGCACAGATACGCAGTATTTT. The full variable domain, with the rest looked up from reference TRBV19 and TRBJ2-3, is DGGITQSPKYLFRKEGQNVTLSCEQNLNHDAMYWYRQDPGQGLRLIYYSQIVNDFQKGDIAEGYSVSREKKESFPLTVTSAQKNPTAFYLCASSPRWGRSTDTQYFGPGTRLTVL.

The genes are TRBV7-2 and TRBJ1-3; 7 nucleotides match TRBD1. From germline, CDR1 is SGHTA and CDR2 FQGNSA. This CDR3 spans 15 amino acids. V lost 4 bases and J lost 1; bases outside the gene matches: 4. This chain's CDR3 is CASSSQGNSGNTIYF. The DNA of the CDR3 is TGTGCCAGCAGCTCACAGGGGAATTCTGGAAACACCATATATTTT. The full variable domain, in which reference TRBV7-2 and TRBJ1-3 provide the parts outside the CDR3, is GAGVSQSPSNKVTEKGKDVELRCDPISGHTALYWYRQSLGQGLEFLIYFQGNSAPDKSGLPSDRFSAERTGGSVSTLTIQRTQQEDSAVYLCASSSQGNSGNTIYFGEGSWLTVV.

The rearrangement joins TRBV27 to TRBJ1-5, with D uncertain. The CDR3 spans 15 residues. V dropped 2 bases and J dropped 3 bases, with 11 bases sitting between them. CDR1 and CDR2 from the germline V gene are MNHEY and SMNVEV (reference sequence). The CDR3, as DNA: TGTGCCAGCAGTTTAATGTCAGGAGCCAATCAGCCCCAGCATTTT. Encoded protein: CASSLMSGANQPQHF.

The J gene is TRBJ1-6, the V gene TRBV28, with D perhaps TRBD1 (5 bases). The CDR3 length is 14 residues. V was trimmed by 8 bases and J by 9 bases, leaving 17 bases between them. Per the germline V gene, CDR1 is MDHEN and CDR2 is SYDVKM. CDR3 bases: TGTGCCAGCCGCTCCGGGGGTAATAGTTCACCCCTCCACTTT. As protein: CASRSGGNSSPLHF.

On this clone: Other DNA sequences in this specimen translate into the identical CDR3. The rearrangement uses TRBV6-1 and TRBJ2-6; perhaps TRBD1 as D (5 bases). The germline CDR1 and CDR2 sequences are MNHNS and SASEGT. Deletions cut 1 base from V and 1 base from J, with 8 bases between. This CDR3 spans 16 amino acids. The chain's CDR3 is CASSEVRASGANVLTF. CDR3 nucleotides: TGTGCCAGCAGTGAAGTCAGGGCGTCTGGGGCCAACGTCCTGACTTTC.

The gene calls are TRBV5-1 and TRBJ1-6, with 9 nucleotides matching TRBD1. Losses at the gene ends were 4 bases for V and 5 bases for J; bases not matched to a gene: 10. CDR3 length equals 17 residues. Germline CDR1 is SGHRS and CDR2 is YFSETQ. Here the CDR3 DNA reads TGCGCCAGCAGCCCTAGGGACAGGGAGGCCGATAATTCACCCCTCCACTTT. Translation: CASSPRDREADNSPLHF.

The chain joins TRBV5-1 to TRBJ2-5; 9 bases are a match to TRBD2. CDR3 length equals 13 residues. V gave up 4 bases and J gave up 5 bases; unmatched junction bases: 3. The germline gives CDR1 SGHRS, CDR2 YFSETQ. CDR3 region: CASSGTSRETQYF. CDR3 coding DNA: TGCGCCAGCAGCGGGACTAGCAGGGAGACCCAGTACTTC.

The rearrangement links TRBV5-4 to TRBJ2-7; no definite D call. CDR1 is SGHNT and CDR2 is YYREEE in the germline V gene (reference sequence). V lost 0 bases and J lost 4, with 8 bases in between. The CDR3 is 13 amino acids. CDR3 sequence: CASSLVGSYEQYF. The CDR3 DNA reads TGTGCCAGCAGCTTGGTCGGATCTTACGAGCAGTACTTC.

The chain combines TRBV18 with TRBJ1-1; no definite D call. The V gene's germline CDR1 is KGHSH and CDR2 LQKENI. The germline V and J ends were trimmed by 2 bases and 1 base, with 5 bases remaining between them. This CDR3 has 13 amino acids. The DNA for the CDR3 is TGTGCCAGCTCACCATTTGGGAACACTGAAGCTTTCTTT. This gives the protein CASSPFGNTEAFF.

The rearrangement links TRBV27 to TRBJ2-5; tentatively, D is TRBD1 or TRBD2 (5 bases each). Germline V CDR1 and CDR2: MNHEY, SMNVEV (reference sequence). The CDR3 covers 14 residues. V lost 7 bases, J lost 9 bases, and 21 bases lay in between. CDR3 sequence: CASMANALGDAQYF. The CDR3, as DNA: TGTGCCAGCATGGCCAATGCACTAGGGGATGCCCAGTACTTC.

The genes are TRBV7-9 and TRBJ2-3; D not resolved. The ends were cut back, 5 bases at V and 0 bases at J, with 3 bases in the middle. Germline CDR1 is SEHNR and CDR2 is FQNEAQ (reference sequence). The CDR3 runs to 12 residues. In nucleotides, the CDR3 is TGTGCCAGCAGCCTCAGCACAGATACGCAGTATTTT. Residues: CASSLSTDTQYF. The full variable domain, rest sourced from reference TRBV7-9 and TRBJ2-3, is DTGVSQNPRHKITKRGQNVTFRCDPISEHNRLYWYRQTLGQGPEFLTYFQNEAQLEKSRLLSDRFSAERPKGSFSTLEIQRTEQGDSAMYLCASSLSTDTQYFGPGTRLTVL.

V is TRBV19 and J is TRBJ2-2; perhaps TRBD2 as D (6 bases). Germline loops: CDR1 LNHDA, CDR2 SQIVND (reference sequence). The CDR3 has 11 amino acids. V lost 9 bases to trimming and J lost 7 bases, with 9 bases between them. The DNA of the CDR3 is TGTGCCAGCCGGCGGGGCGGGGAGCTGTTTTTT. This translates into CASRRGGELFF.

The gene calls are TRBV12-5 and TRBJ1-5; D unclear. Trimming removed 2 bases at V and 4 bases at J, with 15 bases between. Per the germline V gene, CDR1 is LGHNT and CDR2 is FRNRAP. The CDR3 runs to 16 residues. Here the CDR3 DNA reads TGTGCTAGTGGTTTGCCTCCGCGTGGGAGGAATCAGCCCCAGCATTTT. Translating gives CASGLPPRGRNQPQHF.

The chain carries TRBV6-5 and TRBJ1-1; D uncertain. The ends were cut back, 7 bases at V and 0 bases at J, with 12 bases in the middle. CDR3 size: 14 residues. The germline V gene has CDR1 MNHEY and CDR2 SVGAGI. The CDR3 spells CASTMVGLNTEAFF. The CDR3 DNA sequence: TGTGCCAGCACAATGGTGGGGTTGAACACTGAAGCTTTCTTT.

This rearrangement joins TRBV3-1 (or the pseudogene TRBV3-2) to TRBJ1-1, with TRBD1 matching 7 bases. The CDR3 spans 13 residues. Germline V gene data show CDR1 as LGHDT and CDR2 as YNNKEL (reference sequence). Trimming removed 2 bases from V and 4 bases from J; junction bases left unmatched: 1. In nucleotides, the CDR3 is TGTGCCAGCAGCCAACCAGGGGGCACTGAAGCTTTCTTT. It codes for CASSQPGGTEAFF.

The chain carries TRBV7-2 and TRBJ1-2, with a tentative D call TRBD1 (5 bases). Per the germline V gene, CDR1 is SGHTA and CDR2 is FQGNSA. The CDR3 has 14 amino acids. Trimming left V 0 bases short and J 2 bases short, with 7 bases between. For the CDR3, the DNA is TGTGCCAGCAGCTTAGCGGGGCAGAACTATGGCTACACCTTC. Protein product: CASSLAGQNYGYTF.